This TCR beta chain is drawn from a study of response to subunit inactivated influenza vaccine. The CDR3 covers 17 residues. Germline V lookup: CDR1 ENHRY, CDR2 SYGVKD. V lost 7 bases and J lost 0; bases outside the gene matches: 2. This clonotype showed up just a few times. TCRdb processed the RT-PCR reads anew with MiXCR; each CDR3 protein has one entry. The table includes hundreds of thousands of distinct CDR3 sequences, 11% detected once. This sample was also put to use in a study of T cells expressing NK-cell markers. Per that study: TCR beta cDNA was generated via 5'RACE template switching incorporating UMIs. The study found dominant NKG2C+ clonotypes at roughly 1.0-7.5% of CD8+ T cells in about six donors.

The chain has TRBV10-3 and TRBJ2-6, with TRBD2 matching 14 bases. Sequenced material: PBMCs from blood, taken on the day of vaccination. This clonotype was sampled from a man aged 50-59 years who received an inactivated influenza vaccine. CDR3 sequence reads: CAITGTSGGSGANVLTF. CDR3 in DNA: TGTGCCATCACGGGGACTAGCGGGGGCTCTGGGGCCAACGTCCTGACTTTC.